This entry is about one TCR beta chain. The data originate from a study of blood T cell repertoires in COVID-19. On the study more broadly: There were acute and convalescent COVID-19 samples, and they came from the United States, Italy and Spain.

Clones were read by immunoSEQ multiplex PCR, and TCRdb kept only the in-frame ones, dropping some. This sample yields under 150,000 clones, of which roughly 81% are seen a single time; 3.4% belongs to the top ten. V was clipped by 4 bases and J by 2 bases; unmatched bases: 4. Germline loops: CDR1 KGHDR, CDR2 SFDVKD. The CDR3 length is 16 residues. Specimen: peripheral blood. The source of this sequence is a man aged 35 to 55 with acute or convalescent COVID-19. The chain has TRBV24-1 and TRBJ2-6, with 7 nucleotides matching TRBD1. As DNA, the CDR3 is TGTGCCACCAGTGACAATAGGGGGCCTGGGGCCAACGTCCTGACTTTC. Its protein product is CATSDNRGPGANVLTF.